The next 17 T cell receptor beta chains were all read from a single sample in a study of T cell responses to AZD1222 COVID-19 vaccine. Sequencing used immunoSEQ multiplex PCR; TCRdb keeps in-frame clones, though not all of them. Counted here are tens of thousands of clones, roughly 90% occurring once; the ten biggest clones make up roughly 10%. The specimen was peripheral blood, collected on day 0 of AZD1222 vaccination. The receptors originated from an adult in good health.

The chain's CDR3 is CASSLEGTAESPLHF. In DNA, the CDR3 is TGCGCCAGCAGCTTGGAGGGGACGGCGGAATCACCCCTCCACTTT. The chain employs TRBV5-1 and TRBJ1-6; possibly TRBD1 for D (5 bases). This CDR3 has 15 residues. The V gene's germline CDR1 is SGHRS and CDR2 YFSETQ. With 0 bases removed from V and 10 bases from J, the gap between germline ends came to 14 bases.

The CDR3 reads CASSFRWGNTIYF. The CDR3 bases are TGTGCCAGCAGTTTTAGATGGGGAAACACCATATATTTT. V is TRBV27 and J is TRBJ1-3; D uncertain. Per the germline V gene, CDR1 is MNHEY and CDR2 is SMNVEV (reference sequence). V was pared by 3 bases and J by 4 bases, with 7 bases between. The CDR3 runs 13 residues.

The chain recombines TRBV5-1 with TRBJ1-1; D perhaps matches TRBD1 (5 bases). V lost 4 bases and J 4 bases, leaving 14 bases between the germline ends. CDR1 is SGHRS and CDR2 is YFSETQ in the germline V gene. The CDR3 has 14 residues. The CDR3 spells CASSLDSIGTEAFF. CDR3 nucleotide sequence: TGCGCCAGCAGCCTAGACAGTATCGGCACTGAAGCTTTCTTT.

The rearrangement joins TRBV5-1 to TRBJ2-3, with D unresolved. CDR1 is SGHRS, CDR2 YFSETQ, per germline. There are 14 residues in the CDR3. V was cut by 3 bases and J by 0 bases, with 8 bases left in between. The CDR3 loop reads CASSSSPSTDTQYF. The CDR3 region has the DNA TGCGCCAGCAGCTCCTCTCCTAGCACAGATACGCAGTATTTT.

The chain joins TRBV5-4 to TRBJ2-2; D might be TRBD1 (5 bases). Germline lookup yields CDR1 SGHNT and CDR2 YYREEE (reference sequence). The CDR3 spans 15 residues. Trimming took off 6 bases at V and 4 bases at J, with 16 bases between the two ends. CDR3 protein: CASTTAKGPTGELFF. CDR3 nucleotides: TGTGCCAGCACTACCGCGAAGGGGCCCACCGGGGAGCTGTTTTTT.

Here the CDR3 reads CATAVGSNTEAFF. CDR3 in DNA: TGTGCCACCGCGGTCGGTAGCAACACTGAAGCTTTCTTT. The chain is built from TRBV19 and TRBJ1-1; no reliable D call. Trimming stripped 10 bases from V and 2 bases from J, with 14 bases between. Germline lookup yields CDR1 LNHDA and CDR2 SQIVND (reference sequence). The CDR3 is made up of 13 amino acids. The full variable domain, its missing parts supplied by reference TRBV19 and TRBJ1-1, is DGGITQSPKYLFRKEGQNVTLSCEQNLNHDAMYWYRQDPGQGLRLIYYSQIVNDFQKGDIAEGYSVSREKKESFPLTVTSAQKNPTAFYLCATAVGSNTEAFFGQGTRLTVV.

This clone was detected only once. In nucleotides, the CDR3 is TGTGCCAGCAGCCAAGAACTCCAGCGTGAAGCTTTCTTT. This translates into CASSQELQREAFF. This sequence joins TRBV4-2 and TRBJ1-1; no reliable D call. CDR3 size: 13 residues. Germline V lookup: CDR1 LGHNA, CDR2 YNFKEQ. Trimming removed 0 bases at V and 7 bases at J, with 9 bases between.

The chain uses TRBV5-3 and TRBJ1-1, with 10 bases matching TRBD1. TRBV5-3 is labeled an ORF, and its function is uncertain. This CDR3 region has 19 residues. J was trimmed by 1 base and V by 7 bases; bases with no gene match: 19. CDR3 region: CAREFLGRDRGRGNTEAFF. In nucleotides, the CDR3 is TGTGCCAGAGAGTTTCTAGGCCGGGACAGGGGACGTGGGAACACTGAAGCTTTCTTT.

The rearrangement joins TRBV7-2 to TRBJ2-7; weak D call: TRBD2 (5 bases). The CDR3 length is 14 residues. Germline loops: CDR1 SGHTA, CDR2 FQGNSA. Trimming took off 1 base at V and 0 bases at J, with 7 bases between the two ends. Written as DNA, the CDR3 is TGTGCCAGCAGCTTAGTTGGGAGCTCCTACGAGCAGTACGTC. This sequence encodes CASSLVGSSYEQYV.

V gene TRBV2 combines with J gene TRBJ2-1, with 8 bases lining up with TRBD2. This CDR3 comprises 15 residues. The germline CDR1 and CDR2 sequences are SNHLY and FYNNEI. Germline trimming cut 3 bases from V and 7 bases from J; bases unmatched to any gene: 8. The CDR3 sequence is CASSDGAASGNEQFF. CDR3 in DNA: TGTGCCAGCAGTGACGGGGCAGCTAGCGGGAATGAGCAGTTCTTC.

This clone was observed a handful of times. CDR3 bases: TGTGCCAGTAGCGGACAGAGTAATAGCAATCAGCCCCAGCATTTT. It codes for CASSGQSNSNQPQHF. The chain recombines TRBV19 with TRBJ1-5, with D maybe TRBD1 (6 bases). V lost 6 bases and J 0 bases, leaving 12 bases between the germline ends. This CDR3 comprises 15 residues. Germline loops: CDR1 LNHDA, CDR2 SQIVND (reference sequence). Supplemented by reference TRBV19 and TRBJ1-5, the full variable domain reads DGGITQSPKYLFRKEGQNVTLSCEQNLNHDAMYWYRQDPGQGLRLIYYSQIVNDFQKGDIAEGYSVSREKKESFPLTVTSAQKNPTAFYLCASSGQSNSNQPQHFGDGTRLSIL.

This clone was picked up a small number of times. J is TRBJ1-2 and V is TRBV11-3; D not certain. The CDR3 is made up of 10 amino acids. V was cut by 3 bases and J by 7 bases, with 3 bases left in between. The germline CDR1 and CDR2 sequences are SGHNT and YENEEA. The CDR3 loop is CASSLAGYTF. The CDR3, as DNA: TGTGCCAGCAGCTTGGCTGGCTACACCTTC.

The chain links TRBV28 to TRBJ1-1, with D perhaps TRBD1 (6 bases). Germline values: CDR1 MDHEN, CDR2 SYDVKM. Trimming took 3 bases from V and 1 from J, leaving 9 bases between them. The CDR3 totals 14 residues. The CDR3 nucleotides are TGTGCCAGCAGTTTTGACAGGACGAACACTGAAGCTTTCTTT. It codes for CASSFDRTNTEAFF.

The chain combines TRBV11-2 with TRBJ2-7; possibly TRBD2 for D (6 bases). The CDR3 covers 15 residues. Germline V CDR1 and CDR2: SGHAT, FQNNGV. Trimming left V 4 bases short and J 2 bases short, with 15 bases between. CDR3 region: CASSYLMGGAYEQYV. CDR3 DNA sequence: TGTGCCAGCAGCTACCTAATGGGAGGAGCCTACGAGCAGTACGTC.

This clone occurred once. The chain recombines TRBV6-5 with TRBJ2-5, with TRBD1 identical over 11 bases. This CDR3 is 14 amino acids long. Germline V lookup: CDR1 MNHEY, CDR2 SVGAGI. Trimming cost V 7 bases and J 4 bases; bases outside gene matches: 5. CDR3 nucleotide sequence: TGTGCCAGCAATCAGGACAGGGGGCGAGAGACCCAGTACTTC. Protein: CASNQDRGRETQYF.

This chain joins TRBV2 and TRBJ1-3; 10 nucleotides agree with TRBD1. This CDR3 has 14 residues. V was pared by 7 bases and J by 3 bases, with 3 bases of the junction left unmatched. Germline V gives CDR1 SNHLY, CDR2 FYNNEI. This CDR3 is CASKGTGDGNTIYF. As DNA, the CDR3 is TGTGCCAGCAAGGGGACAGGGGATGGAAACACCATATATTTT.

The chain employs TRBV6-5 and TRBJ2-5; D not resolved. The length of the CDR3 is 15 residues. Trimming took 6 bases from V and 3 from J, leaving 17 bases between them. The germline CDR1 and CDR2 sequences are MNHEY and SVGAGI. The CDR3 protein is CASRPGYGVKETQYF. Here the CDR3 DNA reads TGTGCCAGCAGACCAGGTTATGGCGTAAAAGAGACCCAGTACTTC.